This TCR beta chain is from a study of early T cells in non-severe SARS-CoV-2 infection (dated by TCRdb to the early 2020s). For the study in its entirety: Because TCR sequencing relied on bulk RNA taken from unsorted whole blood, pairing of alpha and beta chains was not possible.

Set within a cohort of healthcare workers in London, UK, this nested case-control study involved weekly PCR testing of nasopharyngeal swabs along with blood sampling. Healthcare workers were recruited during the week of the UK lockdown, between 23 and 31 March 2020, and followed weekly for up to roughly 16 weeks. Points the paper makes about the study in general: VDJdb matching was skewed toward anti-spike CD8 responses, so virus-specific expansions were likely underestimated and private and CD4 specificities were missed.

To note about this clonotype: Which antigen it targets is not known. No much larger clone is present one base from it, and per-base qualities are unavailable.

Library preparation used 5' RACE. The instrument given in TCRdb is NextSeq 500. Unique molecular identifiers were attached to individual cDNA molecules in the TCR library protocol so that sequencing error and PCR bias could be corrected. TCR alpha and beta chains were both sequenced, and the abundances of alpha and beta sequences in each sample were closely correlated with each other. As for the original processing: Decombinator V4 was used to perform V gene, J gene and CDR3 annotation of TCR sequences. Expanded TCRs were defined as changing significantly between any two time points under a Poisson model with p below 0.0001. TCR abundances were normalised to the total number of TCRs sequenced per sample and expressed as counts per million. VDJdb, accessed 1 November 2021, was searched for CMV, EBV and SARS-CoV-2 annotated TCRs, with TCRs annotated for multiple antigens excluded. In TCRdb, the public reads were trimmed at Q25 with fastp and aligned with MiXCR, with productive beta chains retained. Identical CDR3 protein sequences are pooled into one entry, listed with their most common genes and DNA. TCRdb's processing, not the authors', yielded these V and J calls. Across this sample there are about 89,000 distinct CDR3 sequences, with 15% to 20% seen only once. The ten largest account for about 5% of the sample.

The sequence was obtained from an adult who was a healthcare worker with PCR-confirmed SARS-CoV-2 infection or an uninfected control (not recorded which). The sequencing here drew on whole blood, taken at baseline.

The DNA reads TGTGCCAGCAGCCAAGGACGTTCGCCTGGGGCCAACGTCCTGACTTTC. It is translated as CASSQGRSPGANVLTF. This receptor chain uses TRBV3-1 and TRBJ2-6; the D gene cannot be resolved reliably. V is clipped by 1 base and J by 2 bases, and the sequence between their germline boundaries is 9 bases long. The CDR3 spans 16 residues, from the cysteine through the phenylalanine. The kept DNA is CDR3 alone, 48 bases in frame from the first base. The germline V gene (reference sequence) specifies LGHDT as CDR1 and YNNKEL as CDR2.